The entry below gives a single T cell receptor (delta chain) sequence along with its context. Its antigen remains unknown. TCRdb re-called clones from the PCR reads via CATT. The table includes some 13,000 delta-chain clones, roughly 50% detected once. Germline lookup yields CDR1 TSWWSYY and CDR2 QGS. The CDR3 runs 20 residues. V lost 3 bases and J lost 0; bases outside the gene matches: 17. This record belongs to a study of human gamma delta and Vdelta1 T cells. Study conclusions and caveats: Reportedly, Delta One T cells were polyclonal and broadly targeted acute myeloid leukemia.

The chain employs TRDV1 and TRDJ1; 9 bases map to TRDD2. The sequence came from a human donor in good health. Sequencing was carried out using Vdelta1 gamma-delta T cells from blood grown in culture (DOT cells). The CDR3 nucleotides read TGTGCTCTTGGGGACCCCTGGCCTTCCTACGACCTGGGGGACACCGATAAACTCATCTTT. This translates into CALGDPWPSYDLGDTDKLIF.